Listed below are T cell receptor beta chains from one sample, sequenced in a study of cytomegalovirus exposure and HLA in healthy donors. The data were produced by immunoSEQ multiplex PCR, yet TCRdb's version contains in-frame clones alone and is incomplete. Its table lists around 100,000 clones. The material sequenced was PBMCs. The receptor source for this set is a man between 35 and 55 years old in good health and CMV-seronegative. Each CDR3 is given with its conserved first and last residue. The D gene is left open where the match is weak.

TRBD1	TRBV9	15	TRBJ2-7	TGTGCCAGCAGCGTCGCCGGGACAGGGACCTACGAGCAGTACTTC	CASSVAGTGTYEQYF
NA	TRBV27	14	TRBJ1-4	TGTGCCAGCAGTCCCACAGGGTACCTTGAAAAACTGTTTTTT	CASSPTGYLEKLFF
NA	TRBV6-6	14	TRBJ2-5	TGTGCCAGCAGATCATCGGGGGGCGCGGAGACCCAGTACTTC	CASRSSGGAETQYF
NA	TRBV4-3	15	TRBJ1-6	TGCGCCAGCAGCCAGGAGAGCTCCTATAATTCACCCCTCCACTTT	CASSQESSYNSPLHF
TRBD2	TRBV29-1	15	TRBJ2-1	TGCAGCGTTGTGTCTACTAGCGGTTCCTACAATGAGCAGTTCTTC	CSVVSTSGSYNEQFF
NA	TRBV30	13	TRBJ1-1	TGTGCCTGGAGTGTCGGTAGGAACACTGAAGCTTTCTTT	CAWSVGRNTEAFF
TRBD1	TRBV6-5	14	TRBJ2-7	TGTGCCAGCAAACGCGGGACAGGGCACTACGAGCAGTACTTC	CASKRGTGHYEQYF
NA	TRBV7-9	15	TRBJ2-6	TGTGCCAGCAGCTTAACGAGCTCTGGGGCCAACGTCCTGACTTTC	CASSLTSSGANVLTF
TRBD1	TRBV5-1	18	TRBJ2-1	TGCGCCAGCAGCCAAACGGACAGGGGGCGGAGCTCCTACAATGAGCAGTTCTTC	CASSQTDRGRSSYNEQFF
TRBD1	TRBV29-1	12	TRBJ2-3	TGCAGCGGAGGGGGCCGTACAGATACGCAGTATTTT	CSGGGRTDTQYF
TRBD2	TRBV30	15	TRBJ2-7	TGTGCCTGGAAGCACGGGGGGAGGCTCCTCTACGAGCAGTACTTC	CAWKHGGRLLYEQYF
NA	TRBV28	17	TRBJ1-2	TGTGCCAGCAGCCTTTCCCGGGACACGTCTTCTAACTATGGCTACACCTTC	CASSLSRDTSSNYGYTF
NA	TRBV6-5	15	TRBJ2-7	TGTGCCAGCAGTTACTCGGCTGCAGATTCCTACGAGCAGTACTTC	CASSYSAADSYEQYF
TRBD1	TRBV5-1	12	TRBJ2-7	TGCGCCAGCTCACAGGGGGACTACGAGCAGTACTTC	CASSQGDYEQYF
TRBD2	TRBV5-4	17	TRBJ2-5	TGTGCCAGCAGCCCCCAGCGACTAGCGGGAGGTCAAGAGACCCAGTACTTC	CASSPQRLAGGQETQYF
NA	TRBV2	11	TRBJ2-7	TGTGCCAGCAAGTTGAGCTACGAGCAGTACTTC	CASKLSYEQYF
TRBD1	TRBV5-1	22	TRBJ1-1	TGCGCCAGCAGCCCCACACGACAGGGGGTTAACATAGGGGGCCCAACAAACACTGAAGCTTTCTTT	CASSPTRQGVNIGGPTNTEAFF
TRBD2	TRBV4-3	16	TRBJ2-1	TGCGCCAGCAGCCACTCGACGGGCGGGAGGGCCCATGAGCAGTTCTTC	CASSHSTGGRAHEQFF
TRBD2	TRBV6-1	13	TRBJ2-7	TGTGCCATTTTGGGACTAGCAGCCTACGAGCAGTACTTC	CAILGLAAYEQYF
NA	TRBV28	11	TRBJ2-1	TGTGCCAGCAGACTCTCAGGGGAGCAGTTCTTC	CASRLSGEQFF
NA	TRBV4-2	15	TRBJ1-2	TGTGCCAGCAGCCAAGGATCGGACGGGGAGGCCGGCTACACCTTC	CASSQGSDGEAGYTF
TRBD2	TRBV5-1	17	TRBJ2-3	TGCGCCAGCAGCGCCCTTCCTAGCGGGGGAGGCACAGATACGCAGTATTTT	CASSALPSGGGTDTQYF
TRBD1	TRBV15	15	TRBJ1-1	TGTGCCACCAGCCAATACAGGGGACCCAGCACTGAAGCTTTCTTT	CATSQYRGPSTEAFF
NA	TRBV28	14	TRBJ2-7	TGTGCCAGCAGTTACATAGCGGCCGGAGGGGAGCAGTACTTC	CASSYIAAGGEQYF
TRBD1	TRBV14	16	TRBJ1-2	TGTGCCAGCAGCCAAGAAGGAGGGGGACAGGACTATGGCTACACCTTC	CASSQEGGGQDYGYTF